Following are 24 T cell receptor beta chains from one sample sequenced in a study of shared clonotypes between healthy human individuals (TCRdb year 2020). Preparation of the library involved the immunoSEQ multiplex PCR assay. TCRdb re-hosts the immuneACCESS table, in-frame sequences only. Its copies lack some clones; in the studies checked, an unresolved V gene accounts for under half of them, and the cause for the rest is not known. This sample is represented by around 640,000 clones; approximately 96% of them were singletons. The ten biggest clones cover approximately 0.12% of the sample. CD8 naive samples consisted of CD45RO-negative cells that were positively selected for CCR7, yielding a CD45RA+CCR7+ population without TemRA cells. Input material: naive CD8+ T cells sorted from blood. Read against the paper, the sample's cell subset or site label means: CD45RA+CCR7+. These receptors all come from a woman aged 30 to 39 in good health.

This chain links TRBV5-4 with TRBJ1-1; weak D call: TRBD1 (5 bases). CDR3 length: 12 amino acids. Looked up from germline, CDR1 is SGHNT and CDR2 is YYREEE (reference sequence). The V and J ends lost 4 bases and 6 bases respectively, with 10 bases between them. The CDR3 protein is CASSPGDAEAFF. Here the CDR3 DNA reads TGTGCCAGCAGCCCGGGGGACGCTGAAGCTTTCTTT.

The V and J genes are TRBV5-1 and TRBJ2-2, with 10 nucleotides matching TRBD2. CDR1 and CDR2 from the germline V gene are SGHRS and YFSETQ. J gave up 7 bases and V 4 bases, and 10 bases lay outside the gene matches. The CDR3 consists of 16 residues. CDR3 sequence reads: CASSMKLAGEFGELFF. The DNA for the CDR3 is TGCGCCAGCAGCATGAAGCTAGCGGGAGAATTCGGGGAGCTGTTTTTT.

The J gene is TRBJ2-5, the V gene TRBV25-1, with D maybe TRBD2 (7 bases). Trimming cost V 7 bases and J 3 bases, with 18 bases left between them. The CDR3 spans 15 residues. Per the germline V gene, CDR1 is MGHDK and CDR2 is SYGVNS. Here the CDR3 reads CASTLPGAGEETQYF. DNA of the CDR3: TGTGCCAGCACCCTACCGGGGGCGGGAGAAGAGACCCAGTACTTC.

The table lists this clone with a count of one. CDR3 DNA sequence: TGTGCCAGCAGTTACGGGACAGATGGGAACACTGAAGCTTTCTTT. Translated: CASSYGTDGNTEAFF. The J gene is TRBJ1-1, the V gene TRBV6-5; 7 nucleotides align to TRBD1. Per germline, CDR1 MNHEY and CDR2 SVGAGI. CDR3 size: 15 residues. J was trimmed by 1 base and V by 2 bases; bases with no gene match: 4.

V gene TRBV19 combines with J gene TRBJ1-5; TRBD1 matches 7 bases. With 7 bases clipped from V and 3 bases from J, the junction kept 6 bases outside the gene matches. Germline V gene sequence: CDR1 LNHDA, CDR2 SQIVND (reference sequence). This CDR3 comprises 14 residues. Here the CDR3 reads CASTPDRVNQPQHF. The CDR3 DNA follows: TGTGCCAGTACCCCCGACAGGGTCAATCAGCCCCAGCATTTT. Complete variable domain (other parts from reference TRBV19 and TRBJ1-5): DGGITQSPKYLFRKEGQNVTLSCEQNLNHDAMYWYRQDPGQGLRLIYYSQIVNDFQKGDIAEGYSVSREKKESFPLTVTSAQKNPTAFYLCASTPDRVNQPQHFGDGTRLSIL.

The gene calls are TRBV28 and TRBJ2-5; no clear D gene. There are 13 residues in the CDR3. Deletions cut 1 base from V and 1 base from J, with 4 bases between. In germline, CDR1 is MDHEN, CDR2 SYDVKM. The CDR3 reads CASSLYIQETQYF. The CDR3 nucleotides read TGTGCCAGCAGTTTATACATCCAAGAGACCCAGTACTTC.

This clone appeared a single time. The chain combines TRBV10-3 with TRBJ2-7; the D is unclear. Germline V gene sequence: CDR1 ENHRY, CDR2 SYGVKD. The V end lost 1 base, the J end lost 1 base, and 8 bases lay between the germline ends. The CDR3 contains 14 residues. The CDR3 here is CAISELAESYEQYF. As DNA, the CDR3 is TGTGCCATCAGTGAGTTGGCGGAATCCTACGAGCAGTACTTC.

Only one count was recorded for this clone. The chain uses TRBV10-3 and TRBJ1-2, with 9 bases fitting TRBD1. The ends lost 10 bases at V and 6 bases at J; junction bases unmatched: 18. This CDR3 contains 16 residues. The germline gives CDR1 ENHRY, CDR2 SYGVKD. The CDR3 here is CATYAAGQGYLDGYTF. In nucleotides, the CDR3 is TGTGCCACCTACGCGGCGGGACAGGGTTACCTGGATGGCTACACCTTC.

The chain couples TRBV7-8 to TRBJ2-7; TRBD2 might be the D (5 bases). There are 15 residues in the CDR3. V shed 5 bases and J shed 8 bases, with 22 bases lying between them. From germline, CDR1 is SGHVS and CDR2 FQNEAQ. CDR3 protein: CASSQRASFGYKQYF. The DNA for the CDR3 is TGTGCCAGCAGCCAGAGGGCCTCTTTTGGGTACAAGCAGTACTTC.

This clone showed up just once. The V gene is TRBV28, the J gene TRBJ1-5; D gene ambiguous. The CDR3 contains 12 residues. Germline CDR1 and CDR2: MDHEN and SYDVKM. V shed 6 bases and J shed 4 bases, with 7 bases lying between them. CDR3 sequence: CASRAGNQPQHF. Written as DNA, the CDR3 is TGTGCCAGCAGGGCAGGTAATCAGCCCCAGCATTTT.

The chain carries TRBV27 and TRBJ2-3; a weak D match, TRBD2 (6 bases). Germline-derived CDR1 and CDR2 are MNHEY and SMNVEV (reference sequence). The V end lost 6 bases, the J end lost 5 bases, and 9 bases lay between the germline ends. The CDR3 consists of 12 residues. CDR3 amino acids: CASRSGVDTQYF. The DNA of the CDR3 is TGTGCCAGCAGGTCGGGGGTAGATACGCAGTATTTT.

The V call is TRBV27, the J call TRBJ2-1; 9 nucleotides match TRBD2. This CDR3 has 17 residues. Per germline, CDR1 MNHEY and CDR2 SMNVEV (reference sequence). Trimming removed 8 bases from V and 7 bases from J; junction bases left unmatched: 18. The CDR3 coding sequence is TGTGCCAGCTCGCCGGGAGTAGCGGGAGTTTGGGTAAATGAGCAGTTCTTC. Residues: CASSPGVAGVWVNEQFF.

This chain connects TRBV6-1 to TRBJ1-3, with 7 bases matching TRBD1. Germline CDR1 and CDR2: MNHNS and SASEGT. The CDR3 runs 15 residues. With 2 bases clipped from V and 2 bases from J, the junction kept 3 bases outside the gene matches. CDR3 nucleotides: TGTGCCAGCAGTGAATTAGACAGGGCTGGAAACACCATATATTTT. Protein: CASSELDRAGNTIYF.

This clone has just one count. The chain joins TRBV19 to TRBJ2-7; 11 bases match TRBD2. Germline CDR1 is LNHDA and CDR2 is SQIVND (reference sequence). V lost 10 bases, J lost 0 bases, and 11 bases stayed unmatched. This CDR3 region has 16 residues. The CDR3 region has the DNA TGTGCCACCTCAGGGACTAGCGGCTCTAGCTCCTACGAGCAGTACTTC. Protein sequence: CATSGTSGSSSYEQYF.

This sequence joins TRBV30 and TRBJ2-7; D perhaps matches TRBD2 (6 bases). The CDR3 totals 11 residues. Trimming stripped 8 bases from V and 6 bases from J, with 14 bases between. The germline CDR1 and CDR2 sequences are GTSNPN and SVGIG (reference sequence). The CDR3 loop is CAQSMGLEQYF. CDR3 in DNA: TGTGCCCAGAGTATGGGACTCGAGCAGTACTTC. The full variable domain, with the rest looked up from reference TRBV30 and TRBJ2-7, is SQTIHQWPATLVQPVGSPLSLECTVEGTSNPNLYWYRQAAGRGLQLLFYSVGIGQISSEVPQNLSASRPQDRQFILSSKKLLLSDSGFYLCAQSMGLEQYFGPGTRLTVT.

On this clone itself: Other DNA sequences in the sample encode the same CDR3. Here the CDR3 DNA reads TGTGCCAGCAGTTCGGGATTCTACGAGCAGTACTTC. This encodes CASSSGFYEQYF. The chain joins TRBV6-6 to TRBJ2-7; D might be TRBD2 (5 bases). The CDR3 contains 12 residues. The germline V and J ends were trimmed by 4 bases and 3 bases, with 7 bases remaining between them. Germline CDR1 and CDR2: MNHNY and SVGAGI (reference sequence).

J is TRBJ2-3 and V is TRBV9; D call uncertain. Between the trimmed V and J ends, which lost 3 bases and 3 bases, there was a span of 8 bases. In germline, CDR1 is SGDLS, CDR2 YYNGEE. There are 13 residues in the CDR3. The CDR3 is CASSDARTDTQYF. The CDR3 region has the DNA TGTGCCAGCAGCGACGCGAGAACAGATACGCAGTATTTT.

V and J are TRBV28 and TRBJ2-6, with D uncertain. This CDR3 is built from 16 residues. Trimming removed 7 bases from V and 2 bases from J, with 15 bases in between. Per germline, CDR1 MDHEN and CDR2 SYDVKM. Here the CDR3 DNA reads TGTGCCAGCACCCCGGACCGTGCTCCTGGGGCCAACGTCCTGACTTTC. As protein: CASTPDRAPGANVLTF.

A single count supports this clone. The rearrangement joins TRBV27 to TRBJ2-3; 8 nucleotides align to TRBD2. Trimming cost V 2 bases and J 5 bases; bases outside gene matches: 12. Germline CDR1 reads MNHEY; CDR2 reads SMNVEV (reference sequence). This CDR3 region has 17 residues. The CDR3 bases are TGTGCCAGCAGTTTAATCCGCCCGGGAGGGGTGGGAGATACGCAGTATTTT. Amino acids: CASSLIRPGGVGDTQYF.

In DNA form, the CDR3 reads TGTGCCAGCAGTTTATGGGACAGGGGCCCAGAGAATAGCAATCAGCCCCAGCATTTT. Translating it yields CASSLWDRGPENSNQPQHF. V gene TRBV28 combines with J gene TRBJ1-5; 9 positions match TRBD1. The V segment lost 0 bases and the J segment 0 bases; nucleotides outside the gene matches: 9. The CDR3 contains 19 residues. Germline V gene sequence: CDR1 MDHEN, CDR2 SYDVKM.

The chain has TRBV6-5 and TRBJ1-1; D unresolved. In germline, CDR1 is MNHEY, CDR2 SVGAGI. The CDR3 is 14 residues long. Deletions cut 6 bases from V and 1 base from J, with 12 bases between. The CDR3 DNA is TGTGCCAGCAGACCGGACGCCAGGAACACTGAAGCTTTCTTT. Its protein is CASRPDARNTEAFF.

This chain links TRBV28 with TRBJ2-7; D gene ambiguous. Between the trimmed V and J ends, which lost 6 bases and 4 bases, there was a span of 10 bases. Germline V CDR1 and CDR2: MDHEN, SYDVKM. The CDR3 is 12 residues long. CDR3 region: CASSPKWYEQYF. Written as DNA, the CDR3 is TGTGCCAGCAGCCCTAAATGGTACGAGCAGTACTTC. The variable domain in full, completed from reference TRBV28 and TRBJ2-7, reads DVKVTQSSRYLVKRTGEKVFLECVQDMDHENMFWYRQDPGLGLRLIYFSYDVKMKEKGDIPEGYSVSREKKERFSLILESASTNQTSMYLCASSPKWYEQYFGPGTRLTVT.

The gene calls are TRBV6-9 and TRBJ1-3; D gene ambiguous. This CDR3 has 17 residues. The V end was cut by 1 base, the J end by 8 bases, with 21 bases between. The V gene's germline CDR1 is MNHGY and CDR2 SVAAGI. CDR3 sequence reads: CASSYFRSDRNQDTIYF. Written as DNA, the CDR3 is TGTGCCAGCAGTTATTTTCGGTCCGATCGGAACCAGGACACCATATATTTT.

The V gene is TRBV7-6, the J gene TRBJ1-1; D gene uncertain. CDR1 is SGHVS, CDR2 FNYEAQ, per germline. The V gene lost 2 bases and the J gene lost 4 bases, with 14 bases spanning the gap. This CDR3 comprises 15 residues. The CDR3 is CASSLRPAVSTEAFF. The CDR3 DNA reads as TGTGCCAGCAGCTTAAGGCCCGCCGTATCCACTGAAGCTTTCTTT.